Below, one T cell receptor (beta chain) is given with its context. Its specific antigen is unknown. No much larger clone exists at a distance of one base, and base qualities are not known. At the junction V is shortened by 8 bases and J by 10 bases, with 18 bases in between. From the cysteine through the phenylalanine, the CDR3 covers 13 amino acids. The DNA shown is the 39-base CDR3, in frame from base 1. CDR1 and CDR2 were assigned from the germline V gene as SNHLY and FYNNEI. This entry belongs to a study of blood T cell repertoires in COVID-19 (dated by TCRdb to between 2020 and 2021). For the study in its entirety: Samples covering the acute and convalescent phases of COVID-19 were provided by collaborators in the United States, Italy and Spain. The prospective study material was composed of cDNA or gDNA derived from T cells, B-cell-depleted T cells, or PBMCs. Subjects who had been exposed to COVID-19, were actively infected with it, or had recovered from it provided the deeply sampled blood TCRbeta repertoires that made up the dataset. The repertoires were released in a freely available public database intended as a resource for research on the immune response to SARS-CoV-2. Samples came from the ongoing ImmuneRACE study (first 160 participants) plus 1,254 subjects from 6 global collaborators. Nearly every sample came with metadata listing a de-identified subject ID, COVID-19 status, age in years and sex. Where HLA class I and class II types were available, the types were taken from metadata supplied by the sample provider, not from assay-based typing.

Overall results and qualifications from the work: The quantity of clinical and demographic metadata differed by source and by participant and was supplied without curation.

Collaborating institutions collected whole blood in K2EDTA tubes following their own protocols. Collaborator samples were shipped for TCRbeta analysis as frozen whole blood, isolated PBMCs, or DNA extracted from either sample type. TCRbeta CDR3 regions were amplified from genomic DNA using the immunoSEQ Assay, a bias-controlled multiplex PCR. Per the source publication's procedure: Within the assay, amplification of reference gene primers was used to estimate how many nucleated cells each sample contained. Sequence reads were collapsed and filtered to measure the absolute abundance of every unique TCRbeta CDR3 rearrangement. For each sample, productive Simpson clonality was calculated as the square root of Simpson's diversity index over productive rearrangements. TCRdb's version of the immuneACCESS table is confined to in-frame rearrangements and falls short of the full clone set. An unresolved V gene accounts for under half of the shortfall where checked; the remainder is of unknown origin. D and trimming were read from the DNA, whereas the V and J calls and clone size are those reported in that table. Across this sample there are hundreds of thousands of clones, with around 89% seen only once. Jointly, the top ten make up approximately 4.3% of the sample.

The clonotype comes from a man aged 35-49 years with acute or convalescent COVID-19. Sequencing used peripheral blood. Recombination connected TRBV2 to TRBJ2-1; a tentative D match to TRBD2 spans 6 bases. The nucleotides are TGTGCCAGCGCTACAACCATAGGAGGGGAGCAGTTCTTC. This sequence encodes CASATTIGGEQFF.